This TCR beta chain appears in the sequencing data of a study of T-cell reconstitution after alpha-beta-depleted transplantation in children. This sample's TCRbeta library carried unique molecular identifier barcodes. In TCRdb, the PCR reads were re-called with MiXCR into one record per CDR3 protein. Here the sample spans some 550,000 distinct CDR3 sequences, about 16% being singletons. Trimming removed 5 bases from V and 0 bases from J; junction bases left unmatched: 4. Germline-derived CDR1 and CDR2 are SGHRS and YFSETQ. The length of the CDR3 is 15 residues. In its sample, this clonotype was seen a few times.

This clonotype originated in a human donor who donated a stem cell graft to a child with acute lymphoblastic leukemia. The J gene is TRBJ1-3, the V gene TRBV5-1; the match to TRBD1 covers 8 bases. This specimen was PBMCs from the stem cell graft donor, taken from the stem cell graft. The chain's CDR3 is CASSWTGLSGNTIYF. In nucleotides, the CDR3 is TGCGCCAGCAGTTGGACAGGGCTCTCTGGAAACACCATATATTTT.